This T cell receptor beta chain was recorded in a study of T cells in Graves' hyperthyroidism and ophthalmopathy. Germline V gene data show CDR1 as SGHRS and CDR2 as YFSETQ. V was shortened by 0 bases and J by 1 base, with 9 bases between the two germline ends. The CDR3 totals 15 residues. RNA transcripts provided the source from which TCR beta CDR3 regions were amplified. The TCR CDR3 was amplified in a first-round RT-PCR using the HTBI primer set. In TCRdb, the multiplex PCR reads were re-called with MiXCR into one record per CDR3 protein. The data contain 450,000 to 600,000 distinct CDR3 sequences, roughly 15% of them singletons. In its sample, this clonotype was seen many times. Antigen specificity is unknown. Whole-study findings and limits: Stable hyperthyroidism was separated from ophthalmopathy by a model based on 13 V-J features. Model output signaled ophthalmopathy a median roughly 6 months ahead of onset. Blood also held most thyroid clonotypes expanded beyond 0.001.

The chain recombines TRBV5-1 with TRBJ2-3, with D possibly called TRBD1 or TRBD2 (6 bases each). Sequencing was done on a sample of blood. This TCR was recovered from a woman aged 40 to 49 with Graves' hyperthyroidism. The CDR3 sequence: CASSLVGGGTDTQYF. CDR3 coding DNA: TGCGCCAGCAGCTTGGTGGGGGGCGGCACAGATACGCAGTATTTT.